A selection of T cell receptor beta chains follows, all from one sample in a study of identifying expanded T cells in peripheral blood. Measured with immunoSEQ multiplex PCR; TCRdb has only the in-frame clones, and not every one. The sample includes approximately 58,000 clones, around four fifths of them seen just once. Sequencing input: blood. The receptors derive from a person aged 18 to 75 in good health. Each CDR3 is given with its conserved first and last residue. The order of the fields is clone size, J gene, V gene, D gene, CDR3 DNA, CDR3 protein. The D gene is left open where the match is weak. Expanded clones get a size class; other rows say once, few or many, or leave the size out.

- | TRBJ2-1 | TRBV7-8 | TRBD2 | TGTGCCAGCAGCTTAGGGCGGGAGGCGCAGCAGTTCTTC | CASSLGREAQQFF
many | TRBJ1-5 | TRBV5-5 | - | TGTGCCAGCAGCTTGAATGCAGGGGTTTATCAGCCCCAGCATTTT | CASSLNAGVYQPQHF
- | TRBJ1-3 | TRBV9 | - | TGTGCCAGCAGCCCCTTTTCGAGCTCTGGAAACACCATATATTTT | CASSPFSSSGNTIYF
- | TRBJ1-4 | TRBV6-5 | - | TGTGCCAGCAGTTACTCGACCGTAAATGAAAAACTGTTTTTT | CASSYSTVNEKLFF
- | TRBJ2-5 | TRBV4-3 | TRBD1 | TGCGCCAGCAGCCAGGGCCGGGACAGGGGACAAGAGACCCAGTACTTC | CASSQGRDRGQETQYF
- | TRBJ2-1 | TRBV29-1 | - | TGCAGCGTTCGGTCACCGGGGTCGAATGAGCAGTTCTTC | CSVRSPGSNEQFF
- | TRBJ2-1 | TRBV18 | TRBD2 | TGTGCCAGCTCACCAAGGCTAGCGGGAGGCGATGAGCAGTTCTTC | CASSPRLAGGDEQFF
- | TRBJ1-2 | TRBV28 | - | TGTGCCAGCACTCCCCCGCGGGACGGCTATGGCTACACCTTC | CASTPPRDGYGYTF
- | TRBJ1-1 | TRBV2 | - | TGTGCCAGCGGGTGGGGGAGAAACACTGAAGCTTTCTTT | CASGWGRNTEAFF
- | TRBJ1-5 | TRBV5-8 | - | TGTGCCAGCAGCCCTGGCGGGACTAGCAATCAGCCCCAGCATTTT | CASSPGGTSNQPQHF
- | TRBJ2-3 | TRBV29-1 | TRBD2 | TGCAGCGTTGCCCTCCAGCGGGGGGCGACAGATACGCAGTATTTT | CSVALQRGATDTQYF
- | TRBJ2-1 | TRBV2 | TRBD2 | TGTGCCAGCACGTTACTAGCGGCCTACAATGAGCAGTTCTTC | CASTLLAAYNEQFF
- | TRBJ2-7 | TRBV7-2 | - | TGTGCCAGCAGCTCCCGCCGTGTGGGAAACGAGCAGTACTTC | CASSSRRVGNEQYF
- | TRBJ2-1 | TRBV7-6 | TRBD2 | TGTGCCAGCAGCTCAACTAGCGCCGCCTACAATGAGCAGTTCTTC | CASSSTSAAYNEQFF
once | TRBJ2-4 | TRBV30 | - | TGTGCCTGGTCTGGTGTGTCAAACATTCAGTACTTC | CAWSGVSNIQYF
- | TRBJ2-7 | TRBV4-1 | - | TGCGCCAGCAGCCAATTTAAACAGGGCCTCTACGAGCAGTACTTC | CASSQFKQGLYEQYF
- | TRBJ2-1 | TRBV11-2 | - | TGTGCCAGCAGCCTTCTCCGTGAGCAGTTCTTC | CASSLLREQFF
many | TRBJ2-1 | TRBV7-2 | - | TGTGCCAGCAGCGCCCGGACAAAATACAATGAGCAGTTCTTC | CASSARTKYNEQFF
few | TRBJ1-4 | TRBV27 | - | TGTGCCAGCAGTTTGTGGGGCCCTAATGAAAAACTGTTTTTT | CASSLWGPNEKLFF
- | TRBJ2-2 | TRBV5-1 | - | TGCGCCAGCAGCATTCAACAGGGCTCGGGGGCCGGGGAGCTGTTTTTT | CASSIQQGSGAGELFF
- | TRBJ1-6 | TRBV18 | TRBD1 | TGTGCCAGCTCACCCCGGGACAGGGGGGTGTCACCCCTCCACTTT | CASSPRDRGVSPLHF
- | TRBJ1-1 | TRBV19 | - | TGTGCCAGTAGTACACTACAGTACACTGAAGCTTTCTTT | CASSTLQYTEAFF
- | TRBJ2-1 | TRBV5-1 | - | TGCGCCAGCATGATCCAGCTGGGCGGATCTGTGAATGAGCAGTTCTTC | CASMIQLGGSVNEQFF
- | TRBJ2-2 | TRBV27 | TRBD1 | TGTGCCAGCAGTTATAAGGACAGGGGAGGGACCGGGGAGCTGTTTTTT | CASSYKDRGGTGELFF
- | TRBJ2-7 | TRBV5-4 | TRBD2 | TGTGCCAGCAGCTTACGCGGGGGGACCTACGAGCAGTACTTC | CASSLRGGTYEQYF
- | TRBJ2-1 | TRBV29-1 | TRBD2 | TGCAGCTTACAGAGCGGGGGGGCCGGCAATGAGCAGTTCTTC | CSLQSGGAGNEQFF
- | TRBJ1-5 | TRBV2 | TRBD1 | TGTGCCAGCACCCCGACAGGGGCTCGCAATCAGCCCCAGCATTTT | CASTPTGARNQPQHF
- | TRBJ1-3 | TRBV9 | - | TGTGCCAGCAGCGGACCCCAGGATCCTGGAAACACCATATATTTT | CASSGPQDPGNTIYF
few | TRBJ1-5 | TRBV18 | TRBD1 | TGTGCCAGCTCAGATTACAGGGGGCGTCAGCCCCAGCATTTT | CASSDYRGRQPQHF
- | TRBJ2-6 | TRBV7-2 | - | TGTGCCAGCAGCCCCCGCGGGTCTGGGGCCAACGTCCTGACTTTC | CASSPRGSGANVLTF
- | TRBJ1-1 | TRBV2 | TRBD1 | TGTGCCAGCAGCGGACAGGTGAACACTGAAGCTTTCTTT | CASSGQVNTEAFF
- | TRBJ1-1 | TRBV5-1 | TRBD1 | TGCGCCAGCAGCGGGGACAGGGGGCACACTGAAGCTTTCTTT | CASSGDRGHTEAFF
- | TRBJ2-2 | TRBV5-1 | - | TGCGCCAGCAGCCCGCTGCCGAGCAACACCGGGGAGCTGTTTTTT | CASSPLPSNTGELFF